Shown below are 10 T cell receptor beta chains from a single sample sequenced in a study of OX40 agonist ivuxolimab in advanced cancers. Here immunoSEQ multiplex PCR was the method, and the copy in TCRdb shows in-frame clones only, minus some. The sample has about 14,000 clones, around 79% seen once. Sequenced here: CD4+ or CD8+ T cells sorted from blood, sampled in a trial of the OX40 agonist ivuxolimab. Source of these receptors: an adult with an advanced solid tumor such as melanoma, head and neck, liver or kidney cancer.

This clone was picked up a small number of times. The V gene is TRBV11-1, the J gene TRBJ2-1; 7 nucleotides agree with TRBD2. The CDR3 is 14 amino acids. J was trimmed by 3 bases and V by 8 bases; bases with no gene match: 7. Germline loops: CDR1 SGHAT, CDR2 FQDESV (reference sequence). The CDR3 spells CASQGASGYNEQFF. The CDR3 region has the DNA TGTGCCAGCCAAGGGGCTAGCGGCTACAATGAGCAGTTCTTC.

The CDR3 loop reads CASSQEVSQGALNEQFF. DNA of the CDR3: TGTGCCAGCAGCCAAGAAGTTTCACAGGGGGCGTTGAATGAGCAGTTCTTC. The chain joins TRBV14 to TRBJ2-1; 9 bases align to TRBD1. J was trimmed by 7 bases and V by 0 bases; bases with no gene match: 10. Per germline, CDR1 SGHDN and CDR2 FVKESK. This CDR3 contains 17 residues.

The CDR3 DNA reads TGTGCCAGCAGTGACAGGGCGGCGAACACTGAAGCTTTCTTT. Protein product: CASSDRAANTEAFF. V gene TRBV2 combines with J gene TRBJ1-1, with D possibly matching TRBD1 (5 bases). The CDR3 extends over 14 amino acids. Per the germline V gene, CDR1 is SNHLY and CDR2 is FYNNEI. Trimming removed 3 bases at V and 1 base at J, with 9 bases between.

The J gene is TRBJ1-1, the V gene TRBV6-1; possibly TRBD1 for D (5 bases). V lost 6 bases to trimming and J lost 0 bases, with 14 bases between them. Germline loops: CDR1 MNHNS, CDR2 SASEGT. CDR3 length equals 15 residues. The DNA for the CDR3 is TGTGCCAGCAGCCCCTTCGGGACGGTGAACACTGAAGCTTTCTTT. Translating it yields CASSPFGTVNTEAFF.

The CDR3 sequence: CASSFTSGSLNEQFF. Here the CDR3 DNA reads TGTGCCAGCAGCTTTACTAGCGGGAGCCTCAATGAGCAGTTCTTC. This sequence joins TRBV7-9 and TRBJ2-1, with 11 positions matching TRBD2. Germline trimming cut 3 bases from V and 6 bases from J; bases unmatched to any gene: 4. The CDR3 length is 15 residues. Germline values: CDR1 SEHNR, CDR2 FQNEAQ (reference sequence).

This clone was seen a handful of times. This chain uses TRBV2 with TRBJ1-2; the D gene is possibly TRBD1 (5 bases). Trimming stripped 3 bases from V and 6 bases from J, with 14 bases between. CDR1 SNHLY and CDR2 FYNNEI come from the germline V gene. The CDR3 has 14 residues. CDR3 residues: CASSDEAGEDGYTF. CDR3 bases: TGTGCCAGCAGTGACGAGGCGGGGGAGGATGGCTACACCTTC.

This sequence joins TRBV9 and TRBJ2-2; TRBD2 aligns across 7 bases. Germline CDR1 SGDLS, CDR2 YYNGEE. V dropped 0 bases and J dropped 2; count of bases not matched to a gene: 10. This CDR3 is built from 18 residues. The CDR3 protein is CASSVASWGGGNTGELFF. The CDR3 DNA reads TGTGCCAGCAGCGTAGCCTCTTGGGGCGGGGGAAACACCGGGGAGCTGTTTTTT.

The CDR3 loop reads CASSPRPGTSGNNEQFF. In nucleotides, the CDR3 is TGTGCCAGCAGCCCCCGTCCCGGGACTAGCGGGAACAATGAGCAGTTCTTC. V usage is TRBV7-9 and J usage is TRBJ2-1; TRBD2 matches at 13 bases. The trim removed 5 bases at V and 5 bases at J, leaving 9 bases unmatched. The CDR3 runs to 17 residues. From germline, CDR1 is SEHNR and CDR2 FQNEAQ (reference sequence).

The V gene is TRBV7-9, the J gene TRBJ2-3; 7 bases map to TRBD2. Germline trimming cut 5 bases from V and 0 bases from J; bases unmatched to any gene: 8. CDR3 size: 16 residues. Germline-derived CDR1 and CDR2 are SEHNR and FQNEAQ (reference sequence). CDR3 sequence: CASSPPALASTDTQYF. CDR3 DNA: TGTGCCAGCAGCCCCCCGGCACTAGCGAGCACAGATACGCAGTATTTT.

The V gene is TRBV14, the J gene TRBJ1-2; D is uncertain. Looked up from germline, CDR1 is SGHDN and CDR2 is FVKESK. The ends were cut back, 4 bases at V and 5 bases at J, with 11 bases in the middle. The CDR3 loop spans 13 amino acids. The CDR3 sequence is CASSPEDRYGYTF. The CDR3 DNA reads TGTGCCAGCAGCCCGGAAGATAGGTATGGCTACACCTTC.